This T cell receptor beta chain was recorded in a study of CD8+ T cells in alopecia areata. Study-level background: Percent affected scalp area, the SALT score, rated treated patients' severity.

In each case, RNA was isolated and then reverse transcribed into cDNA as the sequencing template. Here immunoSEQ multiplex PCR was the method, and the copy in TCRdb shows in-frame clones only, minus some. The sample shows fewer than 250,000 clones, about 40% of them seen only once. Study results and limitations: Scalp specimens additionally yield sequences from normal skin's resident alphabeta T cells. Many expanded lesional clones persisted in scalp and blood during tofacitinib treatment.

To note about this clone: The antigen remains unidentified.

The treatment denotes: oral pan-JAK inhibitor, 5-10 mg twice daily. Germline CDR1 reads MNHNS; CDR2 reads SASEGT. J gave up 8 bases and V 0 bases, and 11 bases lay outside the gene matches. This CDR3 has 18 amino acids. The rearrangement joins TRBV6-1 to TRBJ2-3; 13 bases match TRBD2. The clonotype originates from a human donor with alopecia areata. The material sequenced was CD4+ T cells sorted from blood, taken around week 37, from a patient treated with tofacitinib. The CDR3 here is CASSEARLAGGSGGTQYF. The DNA for the CDR3 is TGTGCCAGCAGTGAAGCAAGACTAGCGGGAGGCTCAGGGGGTACGCAGTATTTT.